This T cell receptor beta chain comes out of a study of breast tumors, draining lymph nodes, adjacent tissues. TCRdb reprocessed the multiplex PCR reads with MiXCR, giving one entry per CDR3 protein. The sample consists of about 11,000 distinct CDR3 sequences, around 36% of them appearing once. Germline V gene sequence: CDR1 DFQATT, CDR2 SNEGSKA (reference sequence). This CDR3 region has 12 residues. The V end was cut by 2 bases, the J end by 6 bases, with 9 bases between. This clonotype was seen ten or more times. The sample was breast tumor tissue. This receptor was taken from a female donor with breast cancer. Some clones in this sample may be carry-over from other donors' samples. V usage is TRBV20-1 and J usage is TRBJ2-3; D not certain. The CDR3 bases are TGCAGTGCTAGACCCCTAATGGATACGCAGTATTTT. It translates to CSARPLMDTQYF.